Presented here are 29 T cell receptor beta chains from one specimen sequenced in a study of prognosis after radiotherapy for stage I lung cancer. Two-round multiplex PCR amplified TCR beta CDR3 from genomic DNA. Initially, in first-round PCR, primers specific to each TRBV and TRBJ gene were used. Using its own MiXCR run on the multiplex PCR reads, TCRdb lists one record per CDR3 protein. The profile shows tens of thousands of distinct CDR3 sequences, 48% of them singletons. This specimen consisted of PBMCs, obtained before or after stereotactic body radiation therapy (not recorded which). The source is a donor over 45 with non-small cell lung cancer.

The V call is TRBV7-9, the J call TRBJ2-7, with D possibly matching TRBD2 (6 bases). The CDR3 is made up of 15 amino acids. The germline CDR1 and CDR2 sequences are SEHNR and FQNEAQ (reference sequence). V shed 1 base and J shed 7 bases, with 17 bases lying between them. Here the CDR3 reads CASSLGGDGMREQYF. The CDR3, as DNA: TGTGCCAGCAGCTTAGGGGGGGATGGGATGCGAGAGCAGTACTTC.

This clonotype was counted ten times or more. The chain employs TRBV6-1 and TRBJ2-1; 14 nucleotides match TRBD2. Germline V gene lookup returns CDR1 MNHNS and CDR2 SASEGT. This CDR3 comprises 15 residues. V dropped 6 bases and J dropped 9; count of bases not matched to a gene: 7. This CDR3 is CASRLTSGRAGEQFF. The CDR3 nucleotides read TGTGCCAGCAGGTTGACTAGCGGGAGGGCCGGTGAGCAGTTCTTC.

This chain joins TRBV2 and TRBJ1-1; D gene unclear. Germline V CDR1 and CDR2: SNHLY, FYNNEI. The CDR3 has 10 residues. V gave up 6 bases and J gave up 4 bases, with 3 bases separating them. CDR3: CASSLTEAFF. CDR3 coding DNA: TGTGCCAGCAGCCTCACTGAAGCTTTCTTT. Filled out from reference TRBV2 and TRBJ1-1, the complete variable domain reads EPEVTQTPSHQVTQMGQEVILRCVPISNHLYFYWYRQILGQKVEFLVSFYNNEISEKSEIFDDQFSVERPDGSNFTLKIRSTKLEDSAMYFCASSLTEAFFGQGTRLTVV.

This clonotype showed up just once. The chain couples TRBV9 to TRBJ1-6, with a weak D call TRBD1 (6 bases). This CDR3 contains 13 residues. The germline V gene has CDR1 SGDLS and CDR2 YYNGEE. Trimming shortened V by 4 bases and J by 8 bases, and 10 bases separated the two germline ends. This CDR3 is CASSLTGHSPLHF. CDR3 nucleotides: TGTGCCAGCAGCTTAACAGGGCATTCACCCCTCCACTTT. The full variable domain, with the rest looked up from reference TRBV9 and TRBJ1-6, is DSGVTQTPKHLITATGQRVTLRCSPRSGDLSVYWYQQSLDQGLQFLIQYYNGEERAKGNILERFSAQQFPDLHSELNLSSLELGDSALYFCASSLTGHSPLHFGNGTRLTVT.

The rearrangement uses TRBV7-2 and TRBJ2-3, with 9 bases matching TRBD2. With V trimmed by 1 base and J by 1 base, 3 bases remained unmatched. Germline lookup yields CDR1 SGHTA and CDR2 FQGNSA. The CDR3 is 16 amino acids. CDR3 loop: CASSLGSGRGTDTQYF. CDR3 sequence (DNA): TGTGCCAGCAGCTTAGGTAGCGGGAGAGGCACAGATACGCAGTATTTT.

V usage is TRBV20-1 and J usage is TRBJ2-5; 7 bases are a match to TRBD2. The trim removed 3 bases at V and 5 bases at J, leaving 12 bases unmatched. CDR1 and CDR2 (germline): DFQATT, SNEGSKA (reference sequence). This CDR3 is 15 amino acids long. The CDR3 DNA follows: TGCAGTGCTAGTGGGGCGGGAGTCCTCCCGGAGACCCAGTACTTC. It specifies CSASGAGVLPETQYF.

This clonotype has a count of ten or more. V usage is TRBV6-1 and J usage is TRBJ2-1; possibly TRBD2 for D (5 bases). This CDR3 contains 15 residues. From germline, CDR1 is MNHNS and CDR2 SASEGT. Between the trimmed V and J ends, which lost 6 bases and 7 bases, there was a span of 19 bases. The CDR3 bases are TGTGCCAGCAGCCCCAGGAGCGGTGGTTGGAATGAGCAGTTCTTC. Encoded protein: CASSPRSGGWNEQFF.

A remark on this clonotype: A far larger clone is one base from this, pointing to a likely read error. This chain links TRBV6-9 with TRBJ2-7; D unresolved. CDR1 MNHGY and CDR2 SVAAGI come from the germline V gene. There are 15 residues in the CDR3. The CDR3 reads CSSSYSPSRGYEQYF. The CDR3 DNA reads TGTTCCAGCAGTTACTCCCCAAGTCGAGGTTACGAGCAGTACTTC.

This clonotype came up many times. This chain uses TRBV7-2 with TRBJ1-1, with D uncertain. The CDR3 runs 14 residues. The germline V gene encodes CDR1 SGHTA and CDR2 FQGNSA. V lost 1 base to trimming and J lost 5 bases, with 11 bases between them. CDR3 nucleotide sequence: TGTGCCAGCAGCTTAGGCAGAGGGTTGACTGAAGCTTTCTTT. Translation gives CASSLGRGLTEAFF.

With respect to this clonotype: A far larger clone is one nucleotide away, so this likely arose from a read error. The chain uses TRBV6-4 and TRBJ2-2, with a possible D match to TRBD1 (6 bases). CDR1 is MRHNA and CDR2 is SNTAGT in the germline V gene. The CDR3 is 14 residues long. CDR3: CASRWAGDTWELFF. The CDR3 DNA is TGTGCCAGCAGATGGGCAGGGGACACCTGGGAGCTGTTTTTT.

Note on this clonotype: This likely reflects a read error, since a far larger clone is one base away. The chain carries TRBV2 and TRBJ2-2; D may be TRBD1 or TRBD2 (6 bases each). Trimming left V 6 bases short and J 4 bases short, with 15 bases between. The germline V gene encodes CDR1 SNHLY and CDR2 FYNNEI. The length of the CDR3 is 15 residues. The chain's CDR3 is CASSLVTGATGELFF. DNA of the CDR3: TGTGCCAGCAGCCTCGTGACGGGGGCCACCGGGGAGCTGTTTTTT.

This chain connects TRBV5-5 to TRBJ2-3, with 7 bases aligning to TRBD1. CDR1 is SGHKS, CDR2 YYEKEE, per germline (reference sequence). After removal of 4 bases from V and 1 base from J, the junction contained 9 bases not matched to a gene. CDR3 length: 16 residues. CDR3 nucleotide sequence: TGTGCCAGCAGCGTAACAGGGGTCGTCTGCACAGATACGCAGTATTTT. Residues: CASSVTGVVCTDTQYF.

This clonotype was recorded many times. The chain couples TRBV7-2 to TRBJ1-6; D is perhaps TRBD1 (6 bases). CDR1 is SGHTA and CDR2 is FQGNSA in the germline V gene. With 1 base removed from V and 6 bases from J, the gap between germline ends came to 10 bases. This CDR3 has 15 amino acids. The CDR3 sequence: CASSLGDTLNSPLHF. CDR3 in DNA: TGTGCCAGCAGCTTAGGGGACACCCTTAATTCACCCCTCCACTTT.

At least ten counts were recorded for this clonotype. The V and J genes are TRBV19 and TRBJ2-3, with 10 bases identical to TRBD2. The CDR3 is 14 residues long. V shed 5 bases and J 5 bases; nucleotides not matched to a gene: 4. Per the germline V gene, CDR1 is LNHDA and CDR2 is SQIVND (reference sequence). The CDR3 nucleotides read TGTGCCAGTAGTGTTAGCGGGGGGCGAGATACGCAGTATTTT. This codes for CASSVSGGRDTQYF.

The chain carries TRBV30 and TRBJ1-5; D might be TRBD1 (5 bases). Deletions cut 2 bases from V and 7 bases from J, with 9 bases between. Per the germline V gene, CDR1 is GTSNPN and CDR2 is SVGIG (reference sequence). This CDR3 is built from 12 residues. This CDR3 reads CAWSSRAQPQHF. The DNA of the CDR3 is TGTGCCTGGAGTTCCAGGGCCCAGCCCCAGCATTTT. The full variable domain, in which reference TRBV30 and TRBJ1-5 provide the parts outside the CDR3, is SQTIHQWPATLVQPVGSPLSLECTVEGTSNPNLYWYRQAAGRGLQLLFYSVGIGQISSEVPQNLSASRPQDRQFILSSKKLLLSDSGFYLCAWSSRAQPQHFGDGTRLSIL.

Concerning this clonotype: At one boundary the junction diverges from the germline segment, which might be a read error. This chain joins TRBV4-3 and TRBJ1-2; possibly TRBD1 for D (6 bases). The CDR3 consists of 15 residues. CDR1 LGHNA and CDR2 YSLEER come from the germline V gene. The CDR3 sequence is CSSSQGFGRGDGYTF. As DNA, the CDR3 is TGCTCCAGCAGCCAAGGCTTCGGCAGGGGAGATGGCTACACCTTC.

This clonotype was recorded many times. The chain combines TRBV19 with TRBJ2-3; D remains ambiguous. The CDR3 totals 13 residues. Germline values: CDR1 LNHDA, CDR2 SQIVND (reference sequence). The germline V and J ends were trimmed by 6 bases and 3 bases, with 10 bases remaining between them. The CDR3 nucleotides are TGTGCCAGTAGAGGTGTGGGAACAGATACGCAGTATTTT. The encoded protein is CASRGVGTDTQYF. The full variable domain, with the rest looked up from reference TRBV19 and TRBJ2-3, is DGGITQSPKYLFRKEGQNVTLSCEQNLNHDAMYWYRQDPGQGLRLIYYSQIVNDFQKGDIAEGYSVSREKKESFPLTVTSAQKNPTAFYLCASRGVGTDTQYFGPGTRLTVL.

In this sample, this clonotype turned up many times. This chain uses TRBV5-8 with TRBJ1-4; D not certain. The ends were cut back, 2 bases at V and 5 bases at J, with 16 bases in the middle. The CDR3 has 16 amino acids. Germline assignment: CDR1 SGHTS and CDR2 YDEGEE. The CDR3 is CASSLGVEGRNEKLFF. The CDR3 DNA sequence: TGTGCCAGCAGCTTAGGAGTTGAAGGGAGGAATGAAAAACTGTTTTTT.

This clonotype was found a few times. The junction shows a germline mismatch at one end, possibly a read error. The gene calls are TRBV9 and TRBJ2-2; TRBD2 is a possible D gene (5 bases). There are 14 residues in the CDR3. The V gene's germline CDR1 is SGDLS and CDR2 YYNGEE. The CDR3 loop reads CASSPPRCTGELFF. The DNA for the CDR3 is TGTGCCAGCAGCCCCCCCAGGTGCACCGGGGAGCTTTTTTTT.

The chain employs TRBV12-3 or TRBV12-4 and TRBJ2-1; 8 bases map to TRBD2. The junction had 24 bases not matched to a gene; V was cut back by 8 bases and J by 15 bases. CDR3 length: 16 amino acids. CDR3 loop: CASGGAGLEGVFPVFF. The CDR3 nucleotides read TGTGCCAGCGGGGGGGCGGGACTAGAGGGAGTTTTTCCGGTGTTCTTC.

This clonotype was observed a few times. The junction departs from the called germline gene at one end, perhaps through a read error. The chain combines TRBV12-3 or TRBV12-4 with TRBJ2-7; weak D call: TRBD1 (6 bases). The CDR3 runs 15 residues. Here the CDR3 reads CASSLTGSLFYEKYF. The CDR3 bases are TGTGCCAGCAGTTTAACAGGGTCCCTCTTCTACGAGAAGTACTTC.

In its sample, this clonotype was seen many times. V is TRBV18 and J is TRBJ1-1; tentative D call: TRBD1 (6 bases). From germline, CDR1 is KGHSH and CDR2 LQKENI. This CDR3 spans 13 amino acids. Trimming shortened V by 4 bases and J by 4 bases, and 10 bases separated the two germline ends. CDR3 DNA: TGTGCCAGCTCACAGGGGGAGGCCACTGAAGCTTTCTTT. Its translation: CASSQGEATEAFF.

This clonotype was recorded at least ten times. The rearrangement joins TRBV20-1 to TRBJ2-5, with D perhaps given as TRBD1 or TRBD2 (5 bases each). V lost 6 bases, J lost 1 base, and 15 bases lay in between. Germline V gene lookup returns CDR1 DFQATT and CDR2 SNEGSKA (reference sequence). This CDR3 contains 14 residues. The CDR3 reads CSAMFPGPQETQYF. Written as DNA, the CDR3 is TGCAGTGCAATGTTCCCGGGACCCCAAGAGACCCAGTACTTC.

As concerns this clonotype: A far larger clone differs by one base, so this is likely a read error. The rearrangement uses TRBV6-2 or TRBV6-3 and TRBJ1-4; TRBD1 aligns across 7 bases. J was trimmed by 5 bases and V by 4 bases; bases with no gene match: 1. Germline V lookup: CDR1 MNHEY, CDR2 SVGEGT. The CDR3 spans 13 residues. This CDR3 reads CASSWGQNEKLFF. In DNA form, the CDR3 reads TGTGCCAGCAGTTGGGGACAGAATGAAAAACTGTTTTTT.

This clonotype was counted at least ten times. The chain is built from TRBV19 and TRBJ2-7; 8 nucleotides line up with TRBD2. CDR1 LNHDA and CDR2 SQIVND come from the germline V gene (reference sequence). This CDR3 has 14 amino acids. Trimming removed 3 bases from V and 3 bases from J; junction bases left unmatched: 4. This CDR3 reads CASSMGSGDYEQYF. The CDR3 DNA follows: TGTGCCAGTAGTATGGGTAGCGGGGACTACGAGCAGTACTTC. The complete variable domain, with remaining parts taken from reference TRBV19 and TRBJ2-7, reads DGGITQSPKYLFRKEGQNVTLSCEQNLNHDAMYWYRQDPGQGLRLIYYSQIVNDFQKGDIAEGYSVSREKKESFPLTVTSAQKNPTAFYLCASSMGSGDYEQYFGPGTRLTVT.

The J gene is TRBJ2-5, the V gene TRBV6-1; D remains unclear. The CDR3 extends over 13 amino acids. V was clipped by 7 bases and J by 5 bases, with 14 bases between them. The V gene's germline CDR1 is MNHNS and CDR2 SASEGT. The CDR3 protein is CASTAWVWETQYF. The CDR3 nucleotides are TGTGCCAGCACGGCCTGGGTCTGGGAGACCCAGTACTTC.

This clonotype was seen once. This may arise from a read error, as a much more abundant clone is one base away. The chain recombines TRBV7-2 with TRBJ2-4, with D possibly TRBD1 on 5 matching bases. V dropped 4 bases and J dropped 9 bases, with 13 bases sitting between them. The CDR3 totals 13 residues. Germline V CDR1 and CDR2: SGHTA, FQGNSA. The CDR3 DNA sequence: TGTGCCAGCAGCTCCGATCATGGGGCCATTCAGTACTTC. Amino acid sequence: CASSSDHGAIQYF.

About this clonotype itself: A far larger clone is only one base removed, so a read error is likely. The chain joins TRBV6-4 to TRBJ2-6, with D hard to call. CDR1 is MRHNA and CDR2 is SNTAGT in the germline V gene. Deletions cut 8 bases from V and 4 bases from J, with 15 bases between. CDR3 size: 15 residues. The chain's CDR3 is CASGPLGLGANVLTF. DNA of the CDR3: TGTGCCAGCGGTCCCTTGGGGTTAGGGGCCAACGTCCTGACTTTC.

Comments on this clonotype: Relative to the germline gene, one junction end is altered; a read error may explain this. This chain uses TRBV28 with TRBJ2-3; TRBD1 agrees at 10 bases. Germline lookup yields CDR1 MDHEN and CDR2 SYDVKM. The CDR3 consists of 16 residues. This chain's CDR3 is CASTDSVTGGTYTQYF. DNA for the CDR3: TGTGCCAGCACCGACAGTGTGACAGGGGGCACATATACGCAGTATTTT.